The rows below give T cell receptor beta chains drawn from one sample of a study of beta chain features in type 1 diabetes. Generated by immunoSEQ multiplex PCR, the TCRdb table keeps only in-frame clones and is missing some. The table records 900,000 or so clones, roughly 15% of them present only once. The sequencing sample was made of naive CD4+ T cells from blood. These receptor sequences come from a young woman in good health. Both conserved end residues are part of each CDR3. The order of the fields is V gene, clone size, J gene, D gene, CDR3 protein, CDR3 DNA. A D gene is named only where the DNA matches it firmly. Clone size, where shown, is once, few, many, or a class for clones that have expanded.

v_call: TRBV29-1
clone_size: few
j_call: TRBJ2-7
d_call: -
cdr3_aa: CSVNKGWGYEQYF
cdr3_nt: TGCAGCGTGAACAAGGGTTGGGGTTACGAGCAGTACTTC

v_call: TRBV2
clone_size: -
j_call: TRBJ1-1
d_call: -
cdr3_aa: CASSGTGRNTEAFF
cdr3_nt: TGTGCCAGCAGTGGGACGGGGCGGAACACTGAAGCTTTCTTT

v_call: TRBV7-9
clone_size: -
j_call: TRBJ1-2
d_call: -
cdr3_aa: CASPLSDQGYGYTF
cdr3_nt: TGTGCCAGCCCTCTCTCCGACCAGGGTTATGGCTACACCTTC

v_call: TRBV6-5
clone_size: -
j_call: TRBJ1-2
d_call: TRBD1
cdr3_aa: CASSYSARGYGYTF
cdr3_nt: TGTGCCAGCAGTTACTCGGCCAGGGGGTATGGCTACACCTTC

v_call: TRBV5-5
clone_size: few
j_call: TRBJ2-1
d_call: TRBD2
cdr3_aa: CASSTSGRVGDEQFF
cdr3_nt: TGTGCCAGCAGCACTAGCGGGAGGGTCGGGGATGAGCAGTTCTTC

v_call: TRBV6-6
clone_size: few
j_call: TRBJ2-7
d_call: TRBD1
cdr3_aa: CASKLHRDSAYEQYF
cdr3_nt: TGTGCCAGCAAACTACACCGGGACAGTGCCTACGAGCAGTACTTC

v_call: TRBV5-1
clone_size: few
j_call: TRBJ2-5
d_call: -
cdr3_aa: CASSSAPGHETQYF
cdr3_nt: TGCGCCAGCAGCTCGGCCCCGGGACACGAGACCCAGTACTTC

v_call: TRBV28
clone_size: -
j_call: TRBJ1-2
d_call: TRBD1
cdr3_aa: CASGTDYGYTF
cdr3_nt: TGTGCCAGCGGGACAGACTATGGCTACACCTTC

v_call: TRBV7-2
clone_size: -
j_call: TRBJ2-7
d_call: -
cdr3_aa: CASSLLGGRSSYEQYF
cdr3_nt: TGTGCCAGCAGCTTATTGGGGGGACGGAGCTCCTACGAGCAGTACTTC

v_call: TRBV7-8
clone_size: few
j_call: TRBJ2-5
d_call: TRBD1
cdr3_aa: CASSRRTGTGQETQYF
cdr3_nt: TGTGCCAGCAGCCGACGGACCGGGACAGGCCAAGAGACCCAGTACTTC

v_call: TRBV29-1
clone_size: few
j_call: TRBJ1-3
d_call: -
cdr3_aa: CSFSTFSGNTIYF
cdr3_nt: TGCAGCTTTTCGACCTTCTCTGGAAACACCATATATTTT

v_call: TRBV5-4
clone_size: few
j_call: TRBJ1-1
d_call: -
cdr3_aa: CASSTRGSIEAFF
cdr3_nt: TGTGCCAGCAGTACTAGGGGGTCGATTGAAGCTTTCTTT

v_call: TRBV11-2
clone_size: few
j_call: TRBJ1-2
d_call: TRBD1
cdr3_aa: CASSLTGDYGYTF
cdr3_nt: TGTGCCAGCAGCCTGACAGGGGACTATGGCTACACCTTC

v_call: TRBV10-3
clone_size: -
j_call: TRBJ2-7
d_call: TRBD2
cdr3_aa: CAISTSGRDYEQYF
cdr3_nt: TGTGCCATCAGCACTAGCGGGAGAGACTACGAGCAGTACTTC

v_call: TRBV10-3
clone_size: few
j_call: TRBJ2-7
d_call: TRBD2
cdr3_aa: CAISAASGSYEQYF
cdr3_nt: TGTGCCATCAGTGCGGCTAGCGGGAGCTACGAGCAGTACTTC

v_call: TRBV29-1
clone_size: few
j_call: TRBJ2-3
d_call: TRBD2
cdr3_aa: CSASGRATTDTQYF
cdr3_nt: TGCAGCGCTAGCGGGAGGGCAACTACAGATACGCAGTATTTT

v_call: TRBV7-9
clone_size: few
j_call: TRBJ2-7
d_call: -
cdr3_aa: CASSTPTSSYEQYF
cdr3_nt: TGTGCCAGCAGCACCCCAACCAGCTCCTACGAGCAGTACTTC

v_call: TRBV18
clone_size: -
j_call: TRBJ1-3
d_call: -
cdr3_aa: CASSPGSNSGNTIYF
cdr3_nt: TGTGCCAGCTCACCGGGGTCCAACTCTGGAAACACCATATATTTT

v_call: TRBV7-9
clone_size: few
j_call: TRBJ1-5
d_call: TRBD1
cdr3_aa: CASSPGQGTFSNQPQHF
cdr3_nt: TGTGCCAGCAGCCCCGGACAGGGGACTTTTAGCAATCAGCCCCAGCATTTT

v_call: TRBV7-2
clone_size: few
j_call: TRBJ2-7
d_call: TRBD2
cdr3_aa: CASSLVVGLAGVEQYF
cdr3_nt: TGTGCCAGCAGCTTAGTAGTCGGGCTAGCGGGAGTCGAGCAGTACTTC

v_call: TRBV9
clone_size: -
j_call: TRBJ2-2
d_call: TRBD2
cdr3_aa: CASSVDGRAETGELFF
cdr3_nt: TGTGCCAGCAGCGTAGACGGGAGGGCCGAGACCGGGGAGCTGTTTTTT

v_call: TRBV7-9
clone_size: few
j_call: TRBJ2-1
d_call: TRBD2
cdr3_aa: CASSLRTSDYNEQFF
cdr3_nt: TGTGCCAGCAGCTTACGGACTAGTGACTACAATGAGCAGTTCTTC

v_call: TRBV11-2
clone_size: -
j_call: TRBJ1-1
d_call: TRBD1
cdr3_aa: CASSPIDRGRAEAFF
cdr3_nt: TGTGCCAGCAGCCCTATTGACAGGGGAAGGGCTGAAGCTTTCTTT

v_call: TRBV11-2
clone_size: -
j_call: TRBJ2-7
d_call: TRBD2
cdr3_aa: CASSPINKGLAGRRYEQYF
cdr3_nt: TGTGCCAGCAGCCCAATCAACAAGGGACTAGCGGGTCGCCGCTACGAGCAGTACTTC

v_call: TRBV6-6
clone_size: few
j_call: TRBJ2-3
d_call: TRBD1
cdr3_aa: CASSRDRGTDTQYF
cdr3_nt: TGTGCCAGCAGTCGGGACAGGGGCACAGATACGCAGTATTTT

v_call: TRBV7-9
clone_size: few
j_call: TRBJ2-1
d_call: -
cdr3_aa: CASSLGGHNEQFF
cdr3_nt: TGTGCCAGCAGCTTAGGGGGCCACAATGAGCAGTTCTTC

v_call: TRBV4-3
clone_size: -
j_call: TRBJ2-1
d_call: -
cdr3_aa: CASSQSLVYEQFF
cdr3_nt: TGCGCCAGCAGCCAATCTCTAGTCTATGAGCAGTTCTTC

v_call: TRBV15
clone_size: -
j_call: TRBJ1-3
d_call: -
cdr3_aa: CATSMGGASGNTIYF
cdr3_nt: TGTGCCACCAGCATGGGGGGGGCCTCTGGAAACACCATATATTTT